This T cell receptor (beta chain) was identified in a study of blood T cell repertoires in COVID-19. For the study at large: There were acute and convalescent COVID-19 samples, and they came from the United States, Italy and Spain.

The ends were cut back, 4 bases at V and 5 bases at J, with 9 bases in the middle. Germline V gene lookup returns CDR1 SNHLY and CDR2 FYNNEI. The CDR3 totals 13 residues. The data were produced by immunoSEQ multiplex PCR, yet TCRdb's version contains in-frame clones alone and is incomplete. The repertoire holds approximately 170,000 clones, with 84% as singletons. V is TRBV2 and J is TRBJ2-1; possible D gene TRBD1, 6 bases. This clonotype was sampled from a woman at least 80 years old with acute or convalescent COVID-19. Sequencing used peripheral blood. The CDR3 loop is CASSVDRNNEQFF. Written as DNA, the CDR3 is TGTGCCAGCAGTGTCGACAGGAACAATGAGCAGTTCTTC.